One T cell receptor beta chain is described in this entry. The data were taken from a study of CD8 T cells in Susac syndrome. CDR1 SGHAT and CDR2 FQNNGV come from the germline V gene. CDR3 length: 14 amino acids. Trimming stripped 3 bases from V and 1 base from J, with 9 bases between. CD8+ and CD4+ T cells taken from blood had their TCR beta sequenced. The RNA input was roughly 0.45 to 1 ug, and it was reverse transcribed with random hexamers. An immunoSEQ multiplex PCR generated amplified TCR beta CDR3 products spanning 54 Vbeta and 13 Jbeta. TCRdb itself ran the immunoSEQ multiplex PCR reads through MiXCR, one entry per CDR3 protein. The table records roughly 120,000 distinct CDR3 sequences, 90% to 95% of them present only once.

The chain uses TRBV11-2 and TRBJ2-5; possible D gene TRBD2, 5 bases. Material: CD8+ T cells from PBMCs. The clonotype originates from a human donor with multiple sclerosis. The CDR3 here is CASSLEVIQETQYF. The CDR3 DNA follows: TGTGCCAGCAGCTTGGAGGTCATCCAAGAGACCCAGTACTTC.